What follows describes a single TCR beta chain. The antigen is not known. These data belong to a study of T cell responses to AZD1222 COVID-19 vaccine. Overall study context: Both about-4-week and about-12-week second-dose recipients were combined.

The study, taken as a whole, reports: Elevations in Spike-specific TCR breadth and depth followed administration of two AZD1222 doses. Seropositive status at baseline applied to only 5 or 6 AZD1222 recipients.

Only in-frame clones appear in the TCRdb table, and some are missing; sequencing was by immunoSEQ multiplex PCR. The sample lists about 120,000 clones; over 75% were seen once. This CDR3 spans 13 amino acids. Trimming removed 7 bases from V and 3 bases from J, with 9 bases in between. Material: peripheral blood, obtained on day 0 of AZD1222 vaccination. The rearrangement links TRBV12-3 or TRBV12-4 to TRBJ2-2; tentative D call: TRBD2 (5 bases). This clonotype was obtained from an adult in good health. The CDR3 nucleotides are TGTGCCAGCATCTTCGGGGACACCGGGGAGCTGTTTTTT. Its translation is CASIFGDTGELFF.